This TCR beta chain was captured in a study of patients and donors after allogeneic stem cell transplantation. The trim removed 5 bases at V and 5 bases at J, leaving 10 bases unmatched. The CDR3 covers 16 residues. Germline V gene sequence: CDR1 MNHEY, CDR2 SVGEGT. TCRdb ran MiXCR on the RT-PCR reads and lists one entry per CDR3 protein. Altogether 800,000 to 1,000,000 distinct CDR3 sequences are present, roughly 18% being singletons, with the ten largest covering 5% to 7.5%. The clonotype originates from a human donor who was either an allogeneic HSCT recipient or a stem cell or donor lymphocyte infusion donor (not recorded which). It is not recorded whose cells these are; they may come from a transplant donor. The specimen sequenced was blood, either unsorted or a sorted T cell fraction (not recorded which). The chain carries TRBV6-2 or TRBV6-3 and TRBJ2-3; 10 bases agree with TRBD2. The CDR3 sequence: CASSSLAGARIDTQYF. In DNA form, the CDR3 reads TGTGCCAGCAGTAGTCTAGCGGGGGCTCGTATAGATACGCAGTATTTT.